This entry features one TCR beta chain sequence. Time point: sample taken at primary tumor resection. In each case, whole RNA from tumor, nontumor lung or frozen PBMC was sequenced unsorted. In TCRdb, the 5' RACE reads were re-called with MiXCR into one record per CDR3 protein. Of just under 95,000 distinct CDR3 sequences in the sample, around 12% are singletons; the top ten hold under 50%. The V segment lost 6 bases and the J segment 3 bases; nucleotides outside the gene matches: 10. This CDR3 has 14 residues. CDR1 DFQATT and CDR2 SNEGSKA come from the germline V gene (reference sequence). The sample belongs to a study of spatial heterogeneity in lung cancer.

The TCR originated in a male donor with early-stage non-small cell lung cancer. The material was PBMCs, obtained at surgery. This rearrangement joins TRBV20-1 to TRBJ2-7; the match to TRBD2 covers 8 bases. Written as DNA, the CDR3 is TGCAGTGCGCGCTATGGGACTAGTCTCTACGAGCAGTACTTC. It is translated as CSARYGTSLYEQYF.